The T cell receptor (beta chain) described here comes from a study of T-cell reconstitution after alpha-beta-depleted transplantation in children. The TCRbeta library was prepared with unique molecular identifiers. TCRdb ran MiXCR on the PCR reads and lists one entry per CDR3 protein. The sample records some 520,000 distinct CDR3 sequences, less than 35% being singletons. This CDR3 is 14 amino acids long. Germline V gives CDR1 SGHTA, CDR2 FQGNSA. Trimming at V came to 5 bases and at J to 4 bases, leaving 5 bases not matched to a gene. This clonotype was obtained from a human donor who donated a stem cell graft to a child with aplastic anemia. Sequencing was performed on PBMCs from the stem cell graft donor, taken from the stem cell graft. The J gene is TRBJ1-1, the V gene TRBV7-2, with TRBD1 matching 9 bases. The CDR3 region has the DNA TGTGCCAGCAGCCGACAGGGGGTGAGCACTGAAGCTTTCTTT. Amino acids: CASSRQGVSTEAFF.